This T cell receptor (beta chain) was sequenced for a study of molecular identifiers for immune sequencing clone quantification. Per germline, CDR1 DFQATT and CDR2 SNEGSKA (reference sequence). V lost 4 bases, J lost 5 bases, and 11 bases lay in between. CDR3 length equals 13 residues. Each CDR3 protein is one row after TCRdb ran MiXCR on the PCR reads. This sample carries over 85,000 distinct CDR3 sequences, roughly 25% of them seen once, and the ten largest clones take 0.6% to 0.9%. Source material: naive CD8+ T cells from blood, with Jurkat cell RNA spiked in. The subset: FACS-sorted CD8+CD4-CCR7+CD45RA+ naive T cells. The J gene is TRBJ2-2, the V gene TRBV20-1; D remains ambiguous. This sequence was found in a human donor in good health. Some libraries in this study had Jurkat cell RNA spiked in. CDR3 nucleotide sequence: TGCAGTGCTAAACTGACTGATACCGGGGAGCTGTTTTTT. Translation gives CSAKLTDTGELFF.